The clone carrying this T cell receptor (beta chain) was observed a handful of times. This sample was taken from a study of T-cell reconstitution after alpha-beta-depleted transplantation in children. For TCRbeta, the library was prepared with unique molecular identifiers. TCRdb reprocessed the PCR reads via MiXCR and lists one record per CDR3 protein. The sample lists more than 250,000 distinct CDR3 sequences; nearly 10% were seen once. The CDR3 length is 15 residues. Per germline, CDR1 MNHEY and CDR2 SVGAGI. Trimming took 3 bases from V and 7 from J, leaving 13 bases between them. The receptor comes from a human donor who donated a stem cell graft to a child with SCID. V usage is TRBV6-5 and J usage is TRBJ1-6; D is uncertain. The sequencing here drew on PBMCs from the stem cell graft donor, taken from the stem cell graft. CDR3 residues: CASSYEARPNSPLHF. For the CDR3, the DNA is TGTGCCAGCAGTTATGAGGCCAGACCGAATTCACCCCTCCACTTT.